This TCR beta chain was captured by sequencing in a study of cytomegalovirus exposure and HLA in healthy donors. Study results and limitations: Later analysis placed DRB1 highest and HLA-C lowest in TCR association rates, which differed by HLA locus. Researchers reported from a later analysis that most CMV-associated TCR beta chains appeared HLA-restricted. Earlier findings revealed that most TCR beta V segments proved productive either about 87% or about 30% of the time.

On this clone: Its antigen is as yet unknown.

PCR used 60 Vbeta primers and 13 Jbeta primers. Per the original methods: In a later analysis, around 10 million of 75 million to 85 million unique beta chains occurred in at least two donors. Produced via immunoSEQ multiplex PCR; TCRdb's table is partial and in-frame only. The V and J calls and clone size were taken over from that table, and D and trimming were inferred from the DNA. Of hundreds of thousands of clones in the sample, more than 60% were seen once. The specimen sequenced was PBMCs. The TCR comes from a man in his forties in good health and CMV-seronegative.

CDR3 in DNA: TGTGCCAGCAGCCCCCGACCCTGGGGACAGGGGGCGAGGGGCACTGAAGCTTTCTTT. Translation gives CASSPRPWGQGARGTEAFF. This rearrangement joins TRBV7-6 to TRBJ1-1; 12 nucleotides match TRBD1. The V gene end was trimmed by 5 bases and the J gene end by 4 bases; junction bases not matched to a gene: 17. The CDR3 has 19 residues. Germline V gene lookup returns CDR1 SGHVS and CDR2 FNYEAQ.